In its sample, the clone carrying this T cell receptor beta chain was seen many times. The antigen is undetermined. Germline V gene data show CDR1 as SGHVS and CDR2 as FNYEAQ. Unmatched junction bases numbered 10, after V lost 5 bases and J lost 5 bases. The CDR3 sequence is 16 residues long. Using quantitative 5'-RACE with molecular barcodes, the authors made TCR beta libraries. From the 5' RACE reads, TCRdb called clonotypes with MiXCR, one entry per CDR3 protein. This sample yields 250,000 to 400,000 distinct CDR3 sequences, of which approximately 10% are seen a single time; roughly 9% belongs to the top ten. This record comes from a study of CD8 T cells in ankylosing spondylitis. Study results and limitations: Within ankylosing spondylitis blood, a TCR beta motif made up of several highly homologous variants appeared to be characteristic. The study looked at matched synovial fluid samples from ankylosing spondylitis patients. Disease-linked clones were reported to be significantly enriched there. As for the disease-linked clones, they showed a CD8+ phenotype and occurred at relatively low frequencies in peripheral blood.

The TCR originated in a female donor with ankylosing spondylitis or in good health (not recorded which). The sequenced sample consisted of blood, either unsorted or a sorted T cell fraction (not recorded which). The V gene is TRBV7-6, the J gene TRBJ1-4; TRBD1 matches at 8 bases. Here the CDR3 DNA reads TGTGCCAGCAGCCCATCGAGGACAGGGTTAAATGAAAAACTGTTTTTT. It is translated as CASSPSRTGLNEKLFF.